The rows below give T cell receptor beta chains drawn from one sample of a study of T cell responses to AZD1222 COVID-19 vaccine. Libraries were prepared by immunoSEQ multiplex PCR; TCRdb keeps only in-frame clonotypes and omits some of them. Of fewer than 110,000 clones listed, 91% are singletons. Specimen: peripheral blood, collected on day 0 of AZD1222 vaccination. The source is an adult in good health. Both conserved end residues are part of each CDR3. Each record gives: D gene, clone size, J gene, V gene, CDR3 DNA, CDR3 protein. The D gene is left open where the match is weak. Size is stated for part of the rows, as once, few or many counts, or as a class when the clone is expanded.

d_gene: -; abundance: -; j_gene: TRBJ2-1; v_gene: TRBV24-1; CDR3nt: TGTGCCACCAGTGATTCCGTGACTAGCTCCTACAATGAGCAGTTCTTC; CDR3aa: CATSDSVTSSYNEQFF
d_gene: -; abundance: -; j_gene: TRBJ2-5; v_gene: TRBV13; CDR3nt: TGTGCCAGCTCCCCAGGGGTACAAGAGACCCAGTACTTC; CDR3aa: CASSPGVQETQYF
d_gene: -; abundance: -; j_gene: TRBJ1-5; v_gene: TRBV6-2/TRBV6-3; CDR3nt: TGTGCCAGCAGTTACAGGGAGAATAGCAATCAGCCCCAGCATTTT; CDR3aa: CASSYRENSNQPQHF
d_gene: -; abundance: -; j_gene: TRBJ1-1; v_gene: TRBV18; CDR3nt: TGTGCCAGCTCACCAAGGGGTTACACTGAAGCTTTCTTT; CDR3aa: CASSPRGYTEAFF
d_gene: -; abundance: -; j_gene: TRBJ1-6; v_gene: TRBV6-5; CDR3nt: TGTGCCAGCAGTTACTCGGCGAGAGATTCACCCCTCCACTTT; CDR3aa: CASSYSARDSPLHF
d_gene: -; abundance: -; j_gene: TRBJ2-3; v_gene: TRBV5-1; CDR3nt: TGCGCCAGCAGCCCCTGGGGCCAAGGGGGGGATACGCAGTATTTT; CDR3aa: CASSPWGQGGDTQYF
d_gene: -; abundance: -; j_gene: TRBJ1-1; v_gene: TRBV11-2; CDR3nt: TGTGCCAGCAGCTCCTCTAGGAACACTGAAGCTTTCTTT; CDR3aa: CASSSSRNTEAFF
d_gene: -; abundance: -; j_gene: TRBJ1-2; v_gene: TRBV28; CDR3nt: TGTGCCAGCAGTTTTGGGGGATACTATGGCTACACCTTC; CDR3aa: CASSFGGYYGYTF
d_gene: -; abundance: -; j_gene: TRBJ1-1; v_gene: TRBV6-5; CDR3nt: TGTGCCACTATACCCGGGGGCCCTCGCTTT; CDR3aa: CATIPGGPRF
d_gene: -; abundance: -; j_gene: TRBJ2-7; v_gene: TRBV28; CDR3nt: TGTGCCAGCAGTTTATGGGATTGGCAGTACTTC; CDR3aa: CASSLWDWQYF
d_gene: -; abundance: -; j_gene: TRBJ2-3; v_gene: TRBV5-1; CDR3nt: TGCGCCAGCAGCTTGAACGGGCGAACAGATACGCAGTATTTT; CDR3aa: CASSLNGRTDTQYF
d_gene: -; abundance: once; j_gene: TRBJ1-4; v_gene: TRBV6-5; CDR3nt: TGTGCCAGCAGACCGGCTGCAAATGAAAAACTGTTTTTT; CDR3aa: CASRPAANEKLFF
d_gene: -; abundance: -; j_gene: TRBJ1-6; v_gene: TRBV5-1; CDR3nt: TGCGCCAGCAGCTTGGCCGAAGGTTCACCCCTCCACTTT; CDR3aa: CASSLAEGSPLHF
d_gene: TRBD2; abundance: once; j_gene: TRBJ2-2; v_gene: TRBV6-5; CDR3nt: TGTGCCACTCGAATAGCGGGAGGGCCGATCGGGGAGCTGTTTTTT; CDR3aa: CATRIAGGPIGELFF
d_gene: TRBD1; abundance: -; j_gene: TRBJ2-1; v_gene: TRBV6-5; CDR3nt: TGTGCCAGCAGATTGACAGGGGTAGCCTACAATGAGCAGTTCTTC; CDR3aa: CASRLTGVAYNEQFF
d_gene: TRBD1; abundance: -; j_gene: TRBJ2-7; v_gene: TRBV7-2; CDR3nt: TGTGCCAGCAGCCCGAACAGGGGGGCCTACGAGCAGTACTTC; CDR3aa: CASSPNRGAYEQYF
d_gene: -; abundance: -; j_gene: TRBJ2-1; v_gene: TRBV3-1/TRBV3-2; CDR3nt: TGTGCCAGCAGCCAAGAGGAGCTAGTAGGGGCGGATGAGCAGTTCTTC; CDR3aa: CASSQEELVGADEQFF
d_gene: TRBD2; abundance: -; j_gene: TRBJ2-5; v_gene: TRBV27; CDR3nt: TGTGCCAGCAGTTTAGGCCGGATAGCGGGGTTCCAAGAGACCCAGTACTTC; CDR3aa: CASSLGRIAGFQETQYF
d_gene: -; abundance: -; j_gene: TRBJ2-1; v_gene: TRBV30; CDR3nt: TGTGCCTGCCAAGTCAATGAGCAGTTCTTC; CDR3aa: CACQVNEQFF
d_gene: -; abundance: -; j_gene: TRBJ2-7; v_gene: TRBV10-3; CDR3nt: TGTGCCATCAGTGGGGGGGTAGGGCAGAGCTCCTACGAGCAGTACTTC; CDR3aa: CAISGGVGQSSYEQYF
d_gene: -; abundance: once; j_gene: TRBJ2-5; v_gene: TRBV7-3; CDR3nt: TGTGCCAGCAGCTGGAGTAGCCTCCAAGAGACCCAGTACTTC; CDR3aa: CASSWSSLQETQYF
d_gene: -; abundance: -; j_gene: TRBJ1-2; v_gene: TRBV19; CDR3nt: TGTGCCAGTACCCTAACGGCGGGTTCGCACGGCTACACCTTC; CDR3aa: CASTLTAGSHGYTF
d_gene: -; abundance: -; j_gene: TRBJ2-5; v_gene: TRBV12-3/TRBV12-4; CDR3nt: TGTGCCAGCAGTTTGCTACAAGAGACCCAGTACTTC; CDR3aa: CASSLLQETQYF
d_gene: TRBD1; abundance: -; j_gene: TRBJ1-6; v_gene: TRBV6-7; CDR3nt: TGTGCCAGGGGGGACAGACTTTCCTCCTATAATTCACCCCTCCACTTT; CDR3aa: CARGDRLSSYNSPLHF
d_gene: -; abundance: -; j_gene: TRBJ2-2; v_gene: TRBV30; CDR3nt: TGTGCCTGGAGTGTACTAGAGGAGCTGTTTTTT; CDR3aa: CAWSVLEELFF
d_gene: -; abundance: -; j_gene: TRBJ2-7; v_gene: TRBV12-3/TRBV12-4; CDR3nt: TGTGCCAGCAGTAACTCAGGGGTGAGGTACTTC; CDR3aa: CASSNSGVRYF
d_gene: -; abundance: -; j_gene: TRBJ1-2; v_gene: TRBV28; CDR3nt: TGTGCCAGCAGGGGGGGCGAGGCAGGGACTGGCGGCTACACCTTC; CDR3aa: CASRGGEAGTGGYTF
d_gene: TRBD1; abundance: -; j_gene: TRBJ1-4; v_gene: TRBV19; CDR3nt: TGTGCCAGTAGTAACCGGGACAGGGGCCATGAAAAACTGTTTTTT; CDR3aa: CASSNRDRGHEKLFF
d_gene: -; abundance: -; j_gene: TRBJ2-7; v_gene: TRBV18; CDR3nt: TGTGCCAGCTCACCAGACCGGGAGTACGAGCAGTACTTC; CDR3aa: CASSPDREYEQYF
d_gene: -; abundance: few; j_gene: TRBJ2-2; v_gene: TRBV19; CDR3nt: TGTGCCAGTATTAGCGTCCGGGGAAACACCGGGGAGCTGTTTTTT; CDR3aa: CASISVRGNTGELFF
d_gene: TRBD2; abundance: -; j_gene: TRBJ2-1; v_gene: TRBV15; CDR3nt: TGTGCCACCACCAAGCCAACTAGCGGGAGGGCCGGCTACAATGAGCAGTTCTTC; CDR3aa: CATTKPTSGRAGYNEQFF
d_gene: -; abundance: -; j_gene: TRBJ1-4; v_gene: TRBV19; CDR3nt: TGTGCCAGTAGTATGGCAGGCTCTAATGAAAAACTGTTTTTT; CDR3aa: CASSMAGSNEKLFF
d_gene: -; abundance: -; j_gene: TRBJ2-2; v_gene: TRBV11-2; CDR3nt: TGTGCCAGCAGCTTAACCAGCGCGAACACCGGGGAGCTGTTTTTT; CDR3aa: CASSLTSANTGELFF
d_gene: -; abundance: -; j_gene: TRBJ1-5; v_gene: TRBV6-4; CDR3nt: TGTGCCAGGGTGACTGATCAGCCCCAGCATTTT; CDR3aa: CARVTDQPQHF
d_gene: -; abundance: once; j_gene: TRBJ2-7; v_gene: TRBV28; CDR3nt: TGTGCCAGCAGTTCCCTGGGACCCTCCGCCTACGAGCAGTACTTC; CDR3aa: CASSSLGPSAYEQYF
d_gene: TRBD1; abundance: -; j_gene: TRBJ2-1; v_gene: TRBV3-1/TRBV3-2; CDR3nt: TGTGCCAGCAGCCCCAACAGGGGTCACAATGAGCAGTTCTTC; CDR3aa: CASSPNRGHNEQFF
d_gene: -; abundance: -; j_gene: TRBJ1-1; v_gene: TRBV28; CDR3nt: TGTGCCAGCTATACCACGGGGACTGAAGCTTTCTTT; CDR3aa: CASYTTGTEAFF
d_gene: -; abundance: -; j_gene: TRBJ2-1; v_gene: TRBV27; CDR3nt: TGTGCCAGCGGGTCTGAGGGCTCCTACAATGAGCAGTTCTTC; CDR3aa: CASGSEGSYNEQFF
d_gene: -; abundance: -; j_gene: TRBJ2-3; v_gene: TRBV5-1; CDR3nt: TGCGCCAGCAGTATTGGTACTAGCACAGATACGCAGTATTTT; CDR3aa: CASSIGTSTDTQYF
d_gene: -; abundance: -; j_gene: TRBJ2-7; v_gene: TRBV19; CDR3nt: TGTGCCAGTAGTATAACTCCCATAACCCACTACGAGCAGTACTTC; CDR3aa: CASSITPITHYEQYF
d_gene: TRBD1; abundance: -; j_gene: TRBJ1-1; v_gene: TRBV10-1; CDR3nt: TGCGCCAGCAAAGGCAGGGGGACTGAAGCTTTCTTT; CDR3aa: CASKGRGTEAFF
d_gene: -; abundance: -; j_gene: TRBJ2-3; v_gene: TRBV5-8; CDR3nt: TGTGCCAGCAGCCATTCGGGTGGCAGCGTTAGCACAGATACGCAGTATTTT; CDR3aa: CASSHSGGSVSTDTQYF
d_gene: -; abundance: -; j_gene: TRBJ2-1; v_gene: TRBV7-9; CDR3nt: TGTGCCAGCACCACCAAGGAACGGTATACCTACAATGAGCAGTTCTTC; CDR3aa: CASTTKERYTYNEQFF
d_gene: -; abundance: -; j_gene: TRBJ1-6; v_gene: TRBV7-2; CDR3nt: TGTGCCAGCAGCTTACCGGGACTTTTTCTCCACTTT; CDR3aa: CASSLPGLFLHF
d_gene: TRBD2; abundance: -; j_gene: TRBJ2-1; v_gene: TRBV7-8; CDR3nt: TGTGCCAGCAGCCGTACTAGCGGGAGAGGACTTGAGCAGTTCTTC; CDR3aa: CASSRTSGRGLEQFF
d_gene: -; abundance: -; j_gene: TRBJ1-2; v_gene: TRBV7-3; CDR3nt: TGTGCCAGCAGCCCGGACGGCAACTATGGCTACACCTTC; CDR3aa: CASSPDGNYGYTF
d_gene: -; abundance: -; j_gene: TRBJ1-2; v_gene: TRBV3-1/TRBV3-2; CDR3nt: TGTGCCAGCAGCCAAGGGGGCCTTTATGGCTACACCTTC; CDR3aa: CASSQGGLYGYTF
d_gene: -; abundance: -; j_gene: TRBJ1-1; v_gene: TRBV4-1; CDR3nt: TGCGCCAGCAGCCAAGGTAGTTTGAACACTGAAGCTTTCTTT; CDR3aa: CASSQGSLNTEAFF
d_gene: TRBD1; abundance: -; j_gene: TRBJ2-3; v_gene: TRBV5-6; CDR3nt: TGTGCCAGCAGCTTAACAGGGGCGGCAGATACGCAGTATTTT; CDR3aa: CASSLTGAADTQYF
d_gene: TRBD1; abundance: -; j_gene: TRBJ1-2; v_gene: TRBV12-3/TRBV12-4; CDR3nt: TGTGCCAGCAGTTTCCCAAACAGGGGTGGCTACACCTTC; CDR3aa: CASSFPNRGGYTF
d_gene: TRBD1; abundance: -; j_gene: TRBJ2-7; v_gene: TRBV7-2; CDR3nt: TGTGCCAGCAGCTTAGCGCCTAAGACAGGGTGGAAATCCTACGAGCAGTACTTC; CDR3aa: CASSLAPKTGWKSYEQYF
d_gene: TRBD1; abundance: -; j_gene: TRBJ2-6; v_gene: TRBV14; CDR3nt: TGTGCCAGCAGCCAGAGGGCAGGGGGATATGGGGCCAACGTCCTGACTTTC; CDR3aa: CASSQRAGGYGANVLTF
d_gene: -; abundance: -; j_gene: TRBJ1-1; v_gene: TRBV27; CDR3nt: TGTGCCAGCAGTTTATTTTCCAGGACCACTGAAGCTTTCTTT; CDR3aa: CASSLFSRTTEAFF